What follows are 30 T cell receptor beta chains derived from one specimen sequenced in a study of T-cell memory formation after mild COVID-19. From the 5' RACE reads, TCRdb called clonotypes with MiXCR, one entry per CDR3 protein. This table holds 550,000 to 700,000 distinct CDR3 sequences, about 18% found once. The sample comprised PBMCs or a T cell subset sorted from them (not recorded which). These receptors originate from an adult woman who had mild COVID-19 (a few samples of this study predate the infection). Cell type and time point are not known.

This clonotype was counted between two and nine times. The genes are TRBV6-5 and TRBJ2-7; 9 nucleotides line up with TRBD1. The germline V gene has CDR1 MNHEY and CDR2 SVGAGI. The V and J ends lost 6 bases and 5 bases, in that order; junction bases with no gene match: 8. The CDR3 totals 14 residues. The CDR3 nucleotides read TGTGCCAGCAGCCGGGACAGGGCGGCGAACGAGCAGTACTTC. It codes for CASSRDRAANEQYF.

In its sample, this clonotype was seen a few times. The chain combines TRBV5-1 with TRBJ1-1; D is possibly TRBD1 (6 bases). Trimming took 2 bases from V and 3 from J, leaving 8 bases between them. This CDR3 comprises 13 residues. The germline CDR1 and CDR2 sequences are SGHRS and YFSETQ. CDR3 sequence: CASSLQGHTEAFF. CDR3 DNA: TGCGCCAGCAGCTTACAGGGACACACTGAAGCTTTCTTT.

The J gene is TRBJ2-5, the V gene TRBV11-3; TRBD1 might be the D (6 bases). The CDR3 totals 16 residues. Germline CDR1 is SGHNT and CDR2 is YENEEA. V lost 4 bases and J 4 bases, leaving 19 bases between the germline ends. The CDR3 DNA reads TGTGCCAGCAGCTCATGGGACAATCAGAGAGGAGAGACCCAGTACTTC. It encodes CASSSWDNQRGETQYF.

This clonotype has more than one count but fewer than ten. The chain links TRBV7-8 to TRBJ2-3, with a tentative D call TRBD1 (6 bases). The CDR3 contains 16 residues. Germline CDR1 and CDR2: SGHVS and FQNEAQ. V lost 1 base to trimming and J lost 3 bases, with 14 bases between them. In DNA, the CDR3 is TGTGCCAGCAGCTTAGTGGTGGGCAGGGGTACAGATACGCAGTATTTT. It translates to CASSLVVGRGTDTQYF.

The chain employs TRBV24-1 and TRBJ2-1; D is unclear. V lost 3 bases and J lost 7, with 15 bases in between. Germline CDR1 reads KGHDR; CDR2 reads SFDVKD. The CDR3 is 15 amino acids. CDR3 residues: CATSDPKTLGNEQFF. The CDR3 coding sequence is TGTGCCACCAGTGATCCCAAGACCCTTGGGAATGAGCAGTTCTTC.

The CDR3 region has the DNA TGTGCCAGCAGTTACCGACTAGCGGGAGGTTCTGCAGATACGCAGTATTTT. It yields the protein CASSYRLAGGSADTQYF. The chain has TRBV6-6 and TRBJ2-3; 13 bases line up with TRBD2. Germline CDR1 is MNHNY and CDR2 is SVGAGI (reference sequence). V gave up 2 bases and J gave up 4 bases; unmatched junction bases: 6. The CDR3 is 17 residues long.

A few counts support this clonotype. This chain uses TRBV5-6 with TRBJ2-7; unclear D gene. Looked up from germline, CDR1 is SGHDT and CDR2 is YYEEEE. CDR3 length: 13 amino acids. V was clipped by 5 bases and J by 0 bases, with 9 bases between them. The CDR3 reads CASRPLSSYEQYF. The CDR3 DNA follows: TGTGCCAGCAGACCACTCAGCTCCTACGAGCAGTACTTC. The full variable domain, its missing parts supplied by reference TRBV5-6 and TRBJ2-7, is DAGVTQSPTHLIKTRGQQVTLRCSPKSGHDTVSWYQQALGQGPQFIFQYYEEEERQRGNFPDRFSGHQFPNYSSELNVNALLLGDSALYLCASRPLSSYEQYFGPGTRLTVT.

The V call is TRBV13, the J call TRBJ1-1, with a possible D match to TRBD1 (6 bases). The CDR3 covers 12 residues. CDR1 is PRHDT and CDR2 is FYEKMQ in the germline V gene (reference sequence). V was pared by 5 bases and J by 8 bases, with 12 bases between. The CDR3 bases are TGTGCCAGCAGCCGTGGACAGCGGGAAGCTTTCTTT. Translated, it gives CASSRGQREAFF. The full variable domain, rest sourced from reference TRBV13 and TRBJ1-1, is AAGVIQSPRHLIKEKRETATLKCYPIPRHDTVYWYQQGPGQDPQFLISFYEKMQSDKGSIPDRFSAQQFSDYHSELNMSSLELGDSALYFCASSRGQREAFFGQGTRLTVV.

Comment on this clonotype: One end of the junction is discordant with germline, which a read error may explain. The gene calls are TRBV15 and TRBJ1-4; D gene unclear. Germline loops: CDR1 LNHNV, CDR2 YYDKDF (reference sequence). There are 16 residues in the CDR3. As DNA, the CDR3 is TGTGCCACCAGAAGAGATCGGGCCAGAGGGTATGAAAAACTGTTTTTT. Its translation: CATRRDRARGYEKLFF.

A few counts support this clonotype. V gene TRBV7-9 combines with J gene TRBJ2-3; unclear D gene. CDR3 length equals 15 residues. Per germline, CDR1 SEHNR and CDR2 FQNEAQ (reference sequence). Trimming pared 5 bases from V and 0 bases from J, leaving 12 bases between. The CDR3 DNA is TGTGCCAGCAGCCTTGCGGAGTGGAGCACAGATACGCAGTATTTT. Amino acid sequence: CASSLAEWSTDTQYF. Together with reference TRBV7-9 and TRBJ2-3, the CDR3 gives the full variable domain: DTGVSQNPRHKITKRGQNVTFRCDPISEHNRLYWYRQTLGQGPEFLTYFQNEAQLEKSRLLSDRFSAERPKGSFSTLEIQRTEQGDSAMYLCASSLAEWSTDTQYFGPGTRLTVL.

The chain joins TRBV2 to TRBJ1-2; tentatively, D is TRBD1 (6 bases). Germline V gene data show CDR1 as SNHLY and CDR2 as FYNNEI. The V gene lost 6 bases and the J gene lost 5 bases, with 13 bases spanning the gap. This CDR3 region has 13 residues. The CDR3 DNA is TGTGCCAGCAGCGATTTACAGGGATATGGCTACACCTTC. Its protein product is CASSDLQGYGYTF.

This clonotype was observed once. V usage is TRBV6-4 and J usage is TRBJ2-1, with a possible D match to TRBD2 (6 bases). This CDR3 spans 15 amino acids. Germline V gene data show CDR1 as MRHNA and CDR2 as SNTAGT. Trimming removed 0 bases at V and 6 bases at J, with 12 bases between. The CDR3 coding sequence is TGTGCCAGCAGTGACTCGGGGGAGGCCCCCAATGAGCAGTTCTTC. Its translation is CASSDSGEAPNEQFF.

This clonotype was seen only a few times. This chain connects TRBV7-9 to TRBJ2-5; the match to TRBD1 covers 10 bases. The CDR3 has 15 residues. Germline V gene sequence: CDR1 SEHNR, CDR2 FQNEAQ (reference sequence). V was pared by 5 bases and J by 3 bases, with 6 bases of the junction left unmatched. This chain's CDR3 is CASSTRTGGEETQYF. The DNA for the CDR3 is TGTGCCAGCAGCACAAGGACAGGGGGTGAAGAGACCCAGTACTTC.

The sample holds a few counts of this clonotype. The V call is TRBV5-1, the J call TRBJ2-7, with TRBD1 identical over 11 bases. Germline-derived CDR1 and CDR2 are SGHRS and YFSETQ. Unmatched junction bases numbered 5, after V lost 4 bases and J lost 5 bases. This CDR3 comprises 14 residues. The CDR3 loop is CASSPDRGPNEQYF. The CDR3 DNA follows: TGCGCCAGCAGCCCGGACAGGGGGCCAAACGAGCAGTACTTC.

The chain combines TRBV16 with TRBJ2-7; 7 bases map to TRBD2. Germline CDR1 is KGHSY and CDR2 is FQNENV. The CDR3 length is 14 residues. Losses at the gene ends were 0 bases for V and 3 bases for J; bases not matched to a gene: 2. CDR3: CASSQSAGVYEQYF. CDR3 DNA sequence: TGTGCCAGCAGCCAATCGGCGGGGGTCTACGAGCAGTACTTC.

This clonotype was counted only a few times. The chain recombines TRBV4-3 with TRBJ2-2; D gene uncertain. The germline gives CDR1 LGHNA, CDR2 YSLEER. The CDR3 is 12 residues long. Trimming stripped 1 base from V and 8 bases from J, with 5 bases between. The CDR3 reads CASSQGSGELFF. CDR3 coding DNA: TGCGCCAGCAGCCAAGGGTCAGGGGAGCTGTTTTTT.

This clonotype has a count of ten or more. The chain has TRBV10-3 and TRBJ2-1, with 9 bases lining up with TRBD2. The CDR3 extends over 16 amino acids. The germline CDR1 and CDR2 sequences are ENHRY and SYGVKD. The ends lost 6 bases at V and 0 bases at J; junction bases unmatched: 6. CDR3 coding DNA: TGTGCCATCAGAGGAGTTAGCGGGAGCTCCTACAATGAGCAGTTCTTC. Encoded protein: CAIRGVSGSSYNEQFF.

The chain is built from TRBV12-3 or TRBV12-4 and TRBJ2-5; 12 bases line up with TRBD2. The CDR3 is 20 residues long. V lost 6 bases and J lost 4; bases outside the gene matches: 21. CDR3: CASSREAFLAGGPEGETQYF. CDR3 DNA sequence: TGTGCCAGCAGCCGAGAAGCCTTTCTAGCGGGAGGGCCGGAGGGAGAGACCCAGTACTTC.

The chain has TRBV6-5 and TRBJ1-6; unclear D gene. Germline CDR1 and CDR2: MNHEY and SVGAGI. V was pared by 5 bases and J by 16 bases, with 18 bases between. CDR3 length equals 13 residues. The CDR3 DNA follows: TGTGCCAGCAGTACCGTAAGAATGAACCGACTCCACTTT. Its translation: CASSTVRMNRLHF.

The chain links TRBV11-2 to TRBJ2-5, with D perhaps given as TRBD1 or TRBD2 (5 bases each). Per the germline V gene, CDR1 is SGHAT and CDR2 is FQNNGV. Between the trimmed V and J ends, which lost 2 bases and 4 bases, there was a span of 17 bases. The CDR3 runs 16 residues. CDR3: CASSLLPGPRSETQYF. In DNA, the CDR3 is TGTGCCAGCAGCTTACTCCCGGGGCCGAGGTCAGAGACCCAGTACTTC.

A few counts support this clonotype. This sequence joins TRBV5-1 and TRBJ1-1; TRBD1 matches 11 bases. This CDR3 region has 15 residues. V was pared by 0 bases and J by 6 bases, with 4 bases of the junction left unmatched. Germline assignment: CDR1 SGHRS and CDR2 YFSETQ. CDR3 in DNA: TGCGCCAGCAGCTTGGTGGACAGGGGGCATTCTGAAGCTTTCTTT. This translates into CASSLVDRGHSEAFF. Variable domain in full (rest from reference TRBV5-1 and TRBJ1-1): KAGVTQTPRYLIKTRGQQVTLSCSPISGHRSVSWYQQTPGQGLQFLFEYFSETQRNKGNFPGRFSGRQFSNSRSEMNVSTLELGDSALYLCASSLVDRGHSEAFFGQGTRLTVV.

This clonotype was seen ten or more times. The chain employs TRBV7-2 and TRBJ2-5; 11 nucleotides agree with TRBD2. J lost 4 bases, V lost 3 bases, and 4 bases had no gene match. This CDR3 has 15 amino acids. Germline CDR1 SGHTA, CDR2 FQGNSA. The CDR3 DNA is TGTGCCAGCAGCTTCGATAGCGGGAGGGGAGAGACCCAGTACTTC. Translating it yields CASSFDSGRGETQYF.

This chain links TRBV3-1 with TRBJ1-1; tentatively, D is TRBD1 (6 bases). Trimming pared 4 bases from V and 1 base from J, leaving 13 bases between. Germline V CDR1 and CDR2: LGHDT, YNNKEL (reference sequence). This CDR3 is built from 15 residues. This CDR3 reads CASSRSPQGNTEAFF. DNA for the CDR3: TGTGCCAGCAGCCGCTCGCCACAGGGGAACACTGAAGCTTTCTTT.

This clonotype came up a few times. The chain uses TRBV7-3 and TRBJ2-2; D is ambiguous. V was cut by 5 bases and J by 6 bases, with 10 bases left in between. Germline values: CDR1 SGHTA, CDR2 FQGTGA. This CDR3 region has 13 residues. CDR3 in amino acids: CASSPVGSGELFF. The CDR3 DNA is TGTGCCAGCAGCCCAGTTGGATCCGGGGAGCTGTTTTTT.

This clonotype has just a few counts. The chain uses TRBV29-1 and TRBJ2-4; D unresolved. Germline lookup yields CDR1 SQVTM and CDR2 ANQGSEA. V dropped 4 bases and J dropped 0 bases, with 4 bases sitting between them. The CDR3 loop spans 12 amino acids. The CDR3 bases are TGCAGCGTTGGTTTAGCCAAAAACATTCAGTACTTC. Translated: CSVGLAKNIQYF.

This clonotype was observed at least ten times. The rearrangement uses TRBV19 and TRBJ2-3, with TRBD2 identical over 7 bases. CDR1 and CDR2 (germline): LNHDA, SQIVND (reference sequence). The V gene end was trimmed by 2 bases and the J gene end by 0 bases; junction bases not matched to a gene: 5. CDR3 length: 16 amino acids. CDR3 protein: CASSIRAGPSTDTQYF. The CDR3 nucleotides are TGTGCCAGTAGTATAAGAGCGGGGCCTAGCACAGATACGCAGTATTTT.

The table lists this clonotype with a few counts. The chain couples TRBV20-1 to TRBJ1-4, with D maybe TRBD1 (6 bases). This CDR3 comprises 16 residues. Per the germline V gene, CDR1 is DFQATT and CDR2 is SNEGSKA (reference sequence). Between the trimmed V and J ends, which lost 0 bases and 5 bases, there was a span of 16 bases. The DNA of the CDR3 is TGCAGTGCTAGAGATACTCCCACAGGGCGAAATGAAAAACTGTTTTTT. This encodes CSARDTPTGRNEKLFF.

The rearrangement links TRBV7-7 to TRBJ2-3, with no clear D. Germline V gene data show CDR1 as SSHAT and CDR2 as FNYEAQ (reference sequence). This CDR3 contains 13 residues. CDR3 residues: CASSAARTDTQYF. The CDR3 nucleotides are TGTGCTAGCTCGGCGGCCCGCACAGATACGCAGTATTTT.

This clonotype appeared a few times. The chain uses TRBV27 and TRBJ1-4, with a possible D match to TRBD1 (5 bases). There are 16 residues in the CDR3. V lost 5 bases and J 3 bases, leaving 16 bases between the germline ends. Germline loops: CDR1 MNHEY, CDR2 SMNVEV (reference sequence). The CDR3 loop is CASSTAGTASNEKLFF. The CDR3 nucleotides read TGTGCCAGCAGTACAGCCGGGACGGCCTCTAATGAAAAACTGTTTTTT.

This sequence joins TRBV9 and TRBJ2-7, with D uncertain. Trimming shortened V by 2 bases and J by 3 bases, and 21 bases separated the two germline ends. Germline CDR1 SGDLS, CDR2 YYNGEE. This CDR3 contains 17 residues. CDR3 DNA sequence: TGTGCCAGCAGCGTGTTCGAGACCCCGACACCGGACTACGAGCAGTACTTC. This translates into CASSVFETPTPDYEQYF.